This T cell receptor beta chain was recorded in a study of blood T cell repertoires in COVID-19. V lost 5 bases and J lost 5; bases outside the gene matches: 11. Looked up from germline, CDR1 is PRHDT and CDR2 is FYEKMQ (reference sequence). The CDR3 contains 17 residues. Participants were placed into cohorts based on the clinical history they reported. Sequencing used immunoSEQ multiplex PCR; TCRdb keeps in-frame clones, though not all of them. The sample has around 250,000 clones, 85% to 90% seen once. The clonotype originates from a man aged 18 to 29 who had recovered from COVID-19. The chain has TRBV13 and TRBJ2-7; 14 bases align to TRBD2. The material sequenced was PBMCs or T cells enriched from blood (not recorded which). CDR3 DNA sequence: TGTGCCAGCAGCCCCACCTTCGGGACTAGCGGGAGAAACGAGCAGTACTTC. This gives the protein CASSPTFGTSGRNEQYF.